A single TCR beta chain is shown here with its context. This record comes from a study of blood T cells in healthy people across ages. The people who gave samples were healthy Caucasians from Russia, aged roughly 6 to 90. The sample, approximately 11 milliliters of peripheral blood, was drawn from each donor. The authors extracted at least 5 micrograms of total RNA per sample. Germline assignment: CDR1 SEHNR and CDR2 FQNEAQ (reference sequence). CDR3 length: 15 amino acids. Losses at the gene ends were 5 bases for V and 3 bases for J; bases not matched to a gene: 9. A second PCR of 7 to 11 cycles used a sample-barcoded 5' primer and a J-beta primer mix. TCRdb recomputed calls from the 5' RACE reads with MiXCR, one row per CDR3 protein. The data show more than 1 million distinct CDR3 sequences, under 45% seen once.

The material sequenced was blood. This chain links TRBV7-9 with TRBJ1-2, with TRBD1 identical over 7 bases. The sequence was collected from a woman aged 55-75 years in good health. The CDR3 DNA is TGTGCCAGCAGCGCTACAGGGGAGAAGGACTATGGCTACACCTTC. Its translation is CASSATGEKDYGYTF.